Listed here is a single T cell receptor beta chain. Its antigen is still unknown. CDR1 and CDR2 from the germline V gene are SGHAT and FQNNGV. The CDR3 length is 15 residues. V shed 1 base and J shed 4 bases, with 11 bases lying between them. This entry is derived from a study of post-analysis software for immune sequencing data. cDNA libraries for TCR beta contained unique molecular identifiers. TCRdb re-analysed the PCR reads in MiXCR, keeping a single row per CDR3 protein. This sample has roughly 800,000 distinct CDR3 sequences, with 30% found just once. Study-wide findings and caveats: The study found TRBV5-6, TRBV5-1 and TRBV20-1 among five or six TRBV segments more frequent in patients than controls.

The TCR was taken from a girl aged 10 to 17 with multiple sclerosis. The rearrangement joins TRBV11-2 to TRBJ1-5, with D perhaps matching TRBD1 (5 bases). Sequencing was performed on blood. CDR3 amino acids: CASSLGGAENQPQHF. Written as DNA, the CDR3 is TGTGCCAGCAGCTTAGGGGGCGCCGAAAATCAGCCCCAGCATTTT.